These T cell receptor beta chains were read from a single sample in a study of cytomegalovirus exposure and HLA in healthy donors. This table comes from immunoSEQ multiplex PCR, and its TCRdb copy is limited to in-frame clones, with some not included. The repertoire holds roughly 140,000 clones, with roughly 80% as singletons. Specimen: PBMCs. The origin of the receptors is a woman aged 40 to 49 in good health and CMV-seropositive. Both conserved end residues are part of each CDR3. A D gene is named only where the DNA matches it firmly. Size is omitted from some rows. Given values are once, few, many or a class for expanded clones.

TRBJ2-1,TRBV27,.,.,TGTGCCAGCAGTCTAAAATATGGGAGCTCCTACAATGAGCAGTTCTTC,CASSLKYGSSYNEQFF
TRBJ2-5,TRBV2,.,TRBD1,TGTGCCAGCAGTCGGGACAGGGGGCGGGAGACCCAGTACTTC,CASSRDRGRETQYF
TRBJ2-5,TRBV11-2,once,.,TGTGCCAGCAGCTTAGAGGCAGTCCAAGAGACCCAGTACTTC,CASSLEAVQETQYF
TRBJ2-7,TRBV29-1,.,TRBD1,TGCAGCGTTGTTAGGGGGCTTGGGGAACAGTACTTC,CSVVRGLGEQYF
TRBJ1-5,TRBV2,.,TRBD1,TGTGCCAGCAGTTACACAGGGGGCACGGGACAGCCCCAGCATTTT,CASSYTGGTGQPQHF
TRBJ2-7,TRBV27,.,TRBD2,TGTGCCAGCAGCCCAAGGACTAGCGGGAGTTACGAGCAGTACTTC,CASSPRTSGSYEQYF
TRBJ2-7,TRBV9,.,TRBD2,TGTGCCAGCAGCGTAGGGGGACTAGCGGATAGCTCCTACGAGCAGTACTTC,CASSVGGLADSSYEQYF
TRBJ1-6,TRBV27,.,.,TGTGCCAGCAGTTTACCTAGAAGGACTCACGGGGGAAATTCACCCCTCCACTTT,CASSLPRRTHGGNSPLHF
TRBJ2-1,TRBV28,.,TRBD2,TGTGCCAGCAGGATAGAAGCGGGAGTAGAGGATGAGCAGTTCTTC,CASRIEAGVEDEQFF
TRBJ2-5,TRBV7-9,.,TRBD1,TGTGCCAGCAGCAAGGGACAGGGGGAAGAGACCCAGTACTTC,CASSKGQGEETQYF
TRBJ2-7,TRBV27,.,TRBD2,TGTGCCAGCACCCCCGCGGGACTACCACTAAGCGGGCAGTACTTC,CASTPAGLPLSGQYF
TRBJ1-1,TRBV9,.,TRBD1,TGTGCCAGCAGCGGACCCATAGGACAGGGGGCGCAGGGACATGAAGCTTTCTTT,CASSGPIGQGAQGHEAFF
TRBJ1-6,TRBV4-2,.,TRBD1,TGTGCCAGCAGCCACCTCAAGACAGGGGGTTCCTATAATTCACCCCTCCACTTT,CASSHLKTGGSYNSPLHF
TRBJ2-7,TRBV5-1,.,TRBD1,TGCGCCAGCAGCTGGCAGCCGGGACAGAAAAGCTCCTACGAGCAGTACTTC,CASSWQPGQKSSYEQYF
TRBJ1-5,TRBV19,.,.,TGTGCCAGTAGTACACAGCTCCCCCATCAGCCCCAGCATTTT,CASSTQLPHQPQHF
TRBJ2-3,TRBV29-1,.,TRBD2,TGCAGCGTTAGGCTAGCGGTCACAGATACGCAGTATTTT,CSVRLAVTDTQYF
TRBJ2-5,TRBV5-1,.,TRBD1,TGCGCCAGCAGCTTGGAGGGACAGGGATTTGATCGGTACTTC,CASSLEGQGFDRYF
TRBJ1-2,TRBV5-1,once,.,TGCGCCAGCAGCCTACCCGGGATCCAAGAGGGCTACACCTTC,CASSLPGIQEGYTF
TRBJ2-1,TRBV11-3,.,.,TGTGCCAGCAGCTTAGCGACGGGCAGGGTTGATGAGCAGTTCTTC,CASSLATGRVDEQFF
TRBJ2-1,TRBV25-1,once,TRBD2,TGTGCCAGCAGTAAGCCTAGCGGGAGATCAGAAAAGCAGTTCTTC,CASSKPSGRSEKQFF
TRBJ2-1,TRBV4-2,.,TRBD2,TGTGCCAGCAGCCAAGAAGCTAGCGGATCCTACAATGAGCAGTTCTTC,CASSQEASGSYNEQFF
TRBJ1-1,TRBV18,.,TRBD1,TGTGCCAGCTCGGAATACAGGGGTGCGGCTTTCTTT,CASSEYRGAAFF
TRBJ2-1,TRBV27,.,TRBD2,TGTGCCAGCAGTCCCCCCTTCAACCGGGGGGACAATGAGCAGTTCTTC,CASSPPFNRGDNEQFF
TRBJ1-2,TRBV29-1,.,.,TGCAGCGTTGAAGATGCGGGTAGAACTAACTATGGCTACACCTTC,CSVEDAGRTNYGYTF
TRBJ1-1,TRBV29-1,.,.,TGCAGCGTTATTTTAGACGGGAAAACTGAAGCTTTCTTT,CSVILDGKTEAFF
TRBJ1-3,TRBV5-8,.,.,TGTGCCAGCAGCCCGACAGTGAACTCTGGAAACACCATATATTTT,CASSPTVNSGNTIYF
TRBJ1-2,TRBV5-4,.,.,TGTGCCAGCAGCTTCGGTCAGGATCCCTATGGCTACACCTTC,CASSFGQDPYGYTF
TRBJ1-2,TRBV5-6,.,TRBD1,TGTGCCAGCAGCTTGGCCGCAGGGGGCCATGGCTACACCTTC,CASSLAAGGHGYTF
TRBJ2-5,TRBV7-8,.,.,TGTGCCAGCAGCCGGACAAACCTCCAAGAGACCCAGTACTTC,CASSRTNLQETQYF
TRBJ2-4,TRBV27,.,TRBD2,TGTGCCAGCAGTCCCCGAACTGGGAGGGACATTCAGTACTTC,CASSPRTGRDIQYF
TRBJ2-3,TRBV29-1,once,.,TGCAGCGTTATCACGGGCACAGATACGCAGTATTTT,CSVITGTDTQYF
TRBJ1-1,TRBV5-1,.,.,TGCGCCAGCAGTCGCGATGGGCGATCGAACACTGAAGCTTTCTTT,CASSRDGRSNTEAFF
TRBJ2-7,TRBV4-1,few,.,TGCGCCAGCAGCCGGAACCGGGAGCGGACCTACGAGCAGTACTTC,CASSRNRERTYEQYF
TRBJ1-5,TRBV6-5,.,.,TGTGCCAGCAGTTACTCTCAAGTCAGTTATGAGCCCCAGCATTTT,CASSYSQVSYEPQHF
TRBJ1-5,TRBV5-8,.,.,TGTGCCAGCAGAGTCCCGGAGAATAGCAATCAGCCCCAGCATTTT,CASRVPENSNQPQHF
TRBJ2-1,TRBV21-1,.,.,TGTGCCAGCAGCAAATGGTGCGGGAGGGAACCCTACAATGAGCAGTTCTTC,CASSKWCGREPYNEQFF
TRBJ1-1,TRBV7-9,.,TRBD1,TGTGCCAGCAGCTTGGGGGGACAGGAGAACACTGAAGCTTTCTTT,CASSLGGQENTEAFF
TRBJ1-4,TRBV27,few,.,TGTGCCAGCAGTTTATTCAGCGATGAAAAACTGTTTTTT,CASSLFSDEKLFF
TRBJ1-1,TRBV29-1,once,.,TGCAGCGTTGAACCCCAGGGGAACACTGAAGCTTTCTTT,CSVEPQGNTEAFF